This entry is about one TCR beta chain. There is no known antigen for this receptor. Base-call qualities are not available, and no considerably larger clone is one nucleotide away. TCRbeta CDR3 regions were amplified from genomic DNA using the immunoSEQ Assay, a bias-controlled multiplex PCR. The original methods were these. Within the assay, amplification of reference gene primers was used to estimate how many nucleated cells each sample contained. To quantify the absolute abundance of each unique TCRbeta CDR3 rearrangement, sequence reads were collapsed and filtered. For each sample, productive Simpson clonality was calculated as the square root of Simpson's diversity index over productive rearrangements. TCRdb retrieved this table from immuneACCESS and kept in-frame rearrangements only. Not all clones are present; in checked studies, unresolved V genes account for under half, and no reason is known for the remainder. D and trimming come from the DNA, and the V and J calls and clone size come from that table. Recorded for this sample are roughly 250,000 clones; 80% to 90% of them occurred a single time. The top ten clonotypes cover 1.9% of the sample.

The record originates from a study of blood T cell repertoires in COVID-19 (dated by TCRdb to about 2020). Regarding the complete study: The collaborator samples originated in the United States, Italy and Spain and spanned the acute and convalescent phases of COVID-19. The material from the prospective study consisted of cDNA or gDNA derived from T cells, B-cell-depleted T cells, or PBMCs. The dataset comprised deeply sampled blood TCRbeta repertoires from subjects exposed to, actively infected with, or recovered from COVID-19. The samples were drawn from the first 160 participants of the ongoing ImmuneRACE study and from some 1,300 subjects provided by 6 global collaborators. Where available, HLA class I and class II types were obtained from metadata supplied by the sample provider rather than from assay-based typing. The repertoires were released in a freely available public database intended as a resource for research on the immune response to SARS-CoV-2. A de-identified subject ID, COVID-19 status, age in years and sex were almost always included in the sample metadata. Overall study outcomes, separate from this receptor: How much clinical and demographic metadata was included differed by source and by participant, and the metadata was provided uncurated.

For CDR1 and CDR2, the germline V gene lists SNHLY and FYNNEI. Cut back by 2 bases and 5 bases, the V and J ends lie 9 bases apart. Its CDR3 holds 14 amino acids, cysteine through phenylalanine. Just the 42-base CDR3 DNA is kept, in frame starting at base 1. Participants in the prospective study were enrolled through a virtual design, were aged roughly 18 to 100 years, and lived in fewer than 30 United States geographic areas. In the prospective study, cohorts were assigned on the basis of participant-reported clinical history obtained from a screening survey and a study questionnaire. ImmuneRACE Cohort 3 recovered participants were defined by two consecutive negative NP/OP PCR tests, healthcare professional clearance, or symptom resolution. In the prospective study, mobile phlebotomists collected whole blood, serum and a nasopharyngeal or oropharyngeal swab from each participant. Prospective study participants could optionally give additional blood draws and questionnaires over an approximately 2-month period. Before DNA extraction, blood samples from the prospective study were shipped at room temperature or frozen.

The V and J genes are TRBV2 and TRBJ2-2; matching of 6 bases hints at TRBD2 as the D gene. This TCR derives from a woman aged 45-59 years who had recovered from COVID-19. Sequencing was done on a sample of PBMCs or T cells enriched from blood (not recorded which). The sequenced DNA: TGTGCCAGCAGTGAATGGACTATGACCGGGGAGCTGTTTTTT. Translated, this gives CASSEWTMTGELFF.